This TCR beta chain was identified during a study of beta chain features in type 1 diabetes. Study-wide context: Sorted cells from all samples, numbering 107,917,701, were examined. Findings of the study overall: These data did not resolve whether HLA type affects TCRB rearrangement. The study found moderately but significantly shorter TCRB CDR3s in all four CD4+ subsets of Type 1 diabetes patients.

Every isolated RNA sample was fully reverse transcribed, so sequencing captured expressed TCRB transcripts. Libraries were prepared by immunoSEQ multiplex PCR; TCRdb keeps only in-frame clonotypes and omits some of them. The sample holds about 400,000 clones, roughly 13% seen once. This clone came up a few times. Its antigen is still unknown. V lost 3 bases to trimming and J lost 8 bases; unmatched junction nucleotides: 11. Germline V gives CDR1 MGHRA, CDR2 YSYEKL. The CDR3 has 15 amino acids. Sequenced material: naive CD4+ T cells from blood. The V call is TRBV4-1, the J call TRBJ1-2, with TRBD1 identical over 8 bases. The source of this sequence is a young woman with type 1 diabetes. This CDR3 reads CASSQGPGQAGGYTF. The CDR3, as DNA: TGCGCCAGCAGCCAGGGACCGGGACAGGCAGGCGGCTACACCTTC.